The 11 T cell receptor beta chains in this list originate from one sample, sequenced in a study of Tregs in tolerant kidney transplant recipients. Generated by immunoSEQ multiplex PCR, the TCRdb table keeps only in-frame clones and is missing some. In total, the table holds about 48,000 clones. This specimen consisted of CD4+ T cells from blood, obtained before the transplant. Receptors originate from a human donor who received a combined kidney and bone marrow transplant.

With regard to this clone: The CDR3 extends 3 residues past the end of the read, so its final part is completed from the germline J gene. This chain connects TRBV20-1 to TRBJ2-4; possibly TRBD1 for D (5 bases). Deletions cut 0 bases from V and 0 bases from J, with 12 bases between. Germline CDR1 reads DFQATT; CDR2 reads SNEGSKA (reference sequence). This CDR3 has 16 residues. The CDR3 loop reads CSARDASTVAKNIQYF. Partial CDR3 DNA: TGCAGTGCTAGAGATGCTTCGACAGTAGCCAAAAACATT.

To note about this clone: The same CDR3 can be traced to other DNA sequences in this sample. The sequenced part of the CDR3 DNA is TGTGCCAGTAGTACCACAGGAGCCCGCACAGATACG. Translation: CASSTTGARTDT. The complete CDR3 protein is CASSTTGARTDTQYF. This sequence joins TRBV19 and TRBJ2-3, with D possibly being TRBD1 (5 bases). The sequenced fragment ends 3 residues before the CDR3 boundary, so the rest is inferred from the germline J gene. The germline CDR1 and CDR2 sequences are LNHDA and SQIVND (reference sequence). The CDR3 spans 15 residues. The V end lost 4 bases, the J end lost 1 base, and 12 bases lay between the germline ends. Full variable domain (missing parts from reference TRBV19 and TRBJ2-3): DGGITQSPKYLFRKEGQNVTLSCEQNLNHDAMYWYRQDPGQGLRLIYYSQIVNDFQKGDIAEGYSVSREKKESFPLTVTSAQKNPTAFYLCASSTTGARTDTQYFGPGTRLTVL.

Regarding this clone: From the germline J gene comes the end of the CDR3, since the read stops 3 residues before it. V usage is TRBV12-3 or TRBV12-4 and J usage is TRBJ2-3; D remains ambiguous. CDR3 length: 13 residues. The V end was cut by 2 bases, the J end by 4 bases, with 7 bases between. CDR3 DNA (partial): TGTGCCAGCAGTTTACATCCCCCAGATACG. It is translated as CASSLHPPDT. The complete CDR3 protein is CASSLHPPDTQYF.

Turning to this clone: The read stops 3 residues short of the end of the CDR3; the missing end is completed from the germline J gene. The J gene is TRBJ1-1, the V gene TRBV10-3; 12 nucleotides align to TRBD1. The CDR3 sequence is 17 residues long. V was pared by 5 bases and J by 1 base, with 8 bases of the junction left unmatched. The germline V gene encodes CDR1 ENHRY and CDR2 SYGVKD. The DNA read from the CDR3 is TGTGCCATCAGTAGGGGGACAGGGGGCGTCGGGAACACTGAA. It codes for CAISRGTGGVGNTE. The full CDR3 protein is CAISRGTGGVGNTEAFF.

The CDR3 spells CACGTSEMADTQYF. CDR3 bases read: TGTGCCTGCGGGACTAGCGAGATGGCAGATACG. The chain couples TRBV19 to TRBJ2-3, with 10 bases identical to TRBD2. The read halts 3 residues ahead of the CDR3 end, with the missing end drawn from the germline J gene. CDR3 length: 14 amino acids. The V segment lost 11 bases and the J segment 4 bases; nucleotides outside the gene matches: 9. From germline, CDR1 is LNHDA and CDR2 SQIVND (reference sequence).

A remark on this clone: The read gets to within 3 residues of the CDR3 end, and the germline J gene fills in the rest. The chain employs TRBV30 and TRBJ2-7, with a tentative D call TRBD2 (6 bases). Trimming cost V 5 bases and J 4 bases, with 24 bases left between them. The CDR3 sequence is 16 residues long. The germline CDR1 and CDR2 sequences are GTSNPN and SVGIG (reference sequence). The CDR3 loop is CAWGTHRGTSKYEQYF. CDR3 DNA, as far as it was read: TGTGCCTGGGGAACCCATCGGGGGACTTCTAAATACGAG. Using reference TRBV30 and TRBJ2-7 for the parts outside the CDR3, the full variable domain is SQTIHQWPATLVQPVGSPLSLECTVEGTSNPNLYWYRQAAGRGLQLLFYSVGIGQISSEVPQNLSASRPQDRQFILSSKKLLLSDSGFYLCAWGTHRGTSKYEQYFGPGTRLTVT.

Incomplete CDR3 DNA: TGTGCCAGCCGAGACCGCGGGGGAAATGAAAAA. This sequence encodes CASRDRGGNEK. The whole CDR3 region reads CASRDRGGNEKLFF. The V call is TRBV2, the J call TRBJ1-4; possibly TRBD1 for D (5 bases). The read terminates 3 residues ahead of where the CDR3 ends, so the germline J gene completes it. Germline values: CDR1 SNHLY, CDR2 FYNNEI. The CDR3 is 14 residues long. Between the trimmed V and J ends, which lost 8 bases and 5 bases, there was a span of 15 bases.

Notes on this clone: From the germline J gene comes the end of the CDR3, since the read stops 3 residues before it. J is TRBJ2-7 and V is TRBV7-2; 8 bases are shared with TRBD1. The CDR3 runs to 13 residues. Trimming cost V 5 bases and J 6 bases; bases outside gene matches: 6. The germline gives CDR1 SGHTA, CDR2 FQGNSA. The CDR3 sequence is CASSVRQGTEQYF. The covered CDR3 bases are TGTGCCAGCAGCGTAAGACAGGGGACCGAG.

About this clone itself: The read falls 3 residues short of the CDR3 end, and the missing part is taken from the germline J gene. The chain couples TRBV19 to TRBJ1-1, with 7 bases that match TRBD1. The CDR3 loop spans 13 amino acids. The germline V gene encodes CDR1 LNHDA and CDR2 SQIVND (reference sequence). J was trimmed by 7 bases and V by 5 bases; bases with no gene match: 7. The CDR3 loop is CASSPTGQLEAFF. The sequenced CDR3 bases are TGTGCCAGTAGTCCAACGGGACAGCTTGAA.

The CDR3 spells CASSLAGRTHNEQFF. The DNA read from the CDR3 is TGTGCCAGCAGCTTAGCGGGCAGGACCCACAATGAG. The V and J genes are TRBV7-3 and TRBJ2-1; weak D call: TRBD2 (5 bases). The read is 3 residues too short to cover the CDR3 end, so that end is filled in from the germline J gene. V lost 2 bases and J 5 bases, leaving 13 bases between the germline ends. This CDR3 comprises 15 residues. Germline V gene sequence: CDR1 SGHTA, CDR2 FQGTGA.

Concerning this clone: The observed sequence ends 3 residues before the CDR3 terminus, with the missing tail filled in from the germline J gene. The chain has TRBV30 and TRBJ2-1, with 11 bases fitting TRBD2. The CDR3 extends over 16 amino acids. V was pared by 3 bases and J by 0 bases, with 4 bases of the junction left unmatched. Per germline, CDR1 GTSNPN and CDR2 SVGIG (reference sequence). CDR3 DNA, as far as it was read: TGTGCCTGGAGCCCCGGGACTAGCGGCTCCTACAATGAG. Translation: CAWSPGTSGSYNE. The whole CDR3 sequence is CAWSPGTSGSYNEQFF. Combining the CDR3 with reference TRBV30 and TRBJ2-1 gives the whole variable domain SQTIHQWPATLVQPVGSPLSLECTVEGTSNPNLYWYRQAAGRGLQLLFYSVGIGQISSEVPQNLSASRPQDRQFILSSKKLLLSDSGFYLCAWSPGTSGSYNEQFFGPGTRLTVL.